This entry describes one T cell receptor beta chain. This clonotype has a count of ten or more. Its recognized antigen is unknown. There are no base qualities to consult, and no much larger clone falls within one base. The record originates from a study of neurological immune-mediated disorders (dated by TCRdb to the late 2010s). About the study as a whole: Of the roughly 34 multiple sclerosis patients, approximately 31 had relapsing-remitting MS and 3 had secondary progressive MS. The study compared peripheral blood TCR-beta repertoires of HTLV-I-associated myelopathy (HAM/TSP) patients, multiple sclerosis patients and healthy controls using UMI-based sequencing. The 90 to 120 TCR-beta libraries covered PBMC samples along with longitudinal samples, technical triplicates, and paired sorted CD4+ and CD8+ T-cell subsets. The cohort comprised 68 subjects: 14 HAM/TSP patients, 35 or so multiple sclerosis patients and 20 or so healthy controls.

For the unsorted PBMC libraries, 2 million PBMCs were stored in RNAlater at -80 degrees C until RNA extraction and were used to generate the libraries. Multiple sclerosis patients were enrolled in a US clinical protocol evaluating disease progression by magnetic resonance imaging. Peripheral blood underwent Ficoll-Hypaque density gradient centrifugation to isolate PBMCs, which were then cryopreserved in liquid nitrogen. Broad study findings and their caveats: No identical CDR3 amino acid sequences were found to be shared among expanded clones across subjects, suggesting that TCR-beta repertoires were private in all groups. Repertoires from 18 of 34 MS patients were grouped by phylogenetic analysis into a cluster of related CDR3 sequences, suggesting a possible repertoire-level signature. TCR clonal expansion was highest in HAM/TSP patients and lowest in MS patients, with MS patients falling below even healthy controls. The MS cluster was not associated with any clinical or MRI features, and the authors stated that larger cohorts are needed.

Between the V and J ends, shortened by 0 bases and 1 base respectively, the junction contains 13 bases. The CDR3 sequence holds 16 residues, the cysteine and phenylalanine included. Only the CDR3 DNA stays, 48 bases, in frame from base 1. Per the germline V gene, SGHRS is the CDR1 and YFSETQ is the CDR2. cDNA was synthesized by template-switch 5'RACE using a primer with a 10-nucleotide random unique molecular identifier that tagged each TCR transcript. Every sequencing run yielded over 180 million TCR-beta sequences covering 15-18 subjects. The RNeasy kit was used for extraction of total RNA. The KAPA Real-time Library Amplification kit was used to amplify TCR-beta VDJ regions with primers targeting the TCR constant region and the 5'RACE anchor. Sample indexes and Illumina adaptors were added in a first PCR, after which library yield was increased in a second PCR. The roughly 650 bp TCR product was size-selected on a 2% E-gel SizeSelection system after Ampure bead purification. Before pooling, library quality was assessed on a Bioanalyzer, concentration was determined with Qubit, and library quantification was performed with the Kapa Library Quantification kit. An Illumina HiSeq 2500 sequenced the libraries paired-end 2 x 150 bp. To increase sequence diversity, roughly 24-32% phiX was spiked into each library pool. The authors processed their data as follows. Quality-filtered reads were processed with the UMI-based MiGEC pipeline, and over 85% of raw TCR sequences were removed by the MiGEC pipeline during error correction. IMGT germline references were used for alignment of VDJ genes, and clonotypes were defined by a unique CDR3 amino acid sequence together with V-J genes. Clonal expansion, Shannon diversity, and CDR3 relatedness (CalcPairwiseDistances, ClusterSamples) were evaluated with VDJtools, and phylogenetic trees were built with CLCbio workbench. Using coefficient-of-variation modelling across technical triplicates, the study counted a clone as expanded if it had at least 8 unique UMIs. The public reads were run again by TCRdb, first through fastp at Q25 and then through MiXCR, and only productive beta chains were kept. Rows are unified per CDR3 protein, each entry keeping the most common DNA and genes. For this entry, the V and J calls and clone size follow TCRdb and not the study's own pipeline. This sample comprises more than 20,000 distinct CDR3 sequences, roughly 2.7% of them detected only once. 2% to 2.5% of the sample comes from the top ten.

The chain is assembled from TRBV5-1 and TRBJ1-1; no D segment can be confidently identified. The clonotype originates from a woman in her forties or fifties with multiple sclerosis. Sequenced input: PBMCs. In nucleotides, the sequence is TGCGCCAGCAGCTTGGGCAATATCGTCGAGAACACTGAAGCTTTCTTT. The translation is CASSLGNIVENTEAFF.